These 17 T cell receptor beta chains originate from one sample sequenced in a study of CD8+ T cells in alopecia areata. Sequencing relied on a cDNA template that was reverse transcribed from extracted RNA. Generated by immunoSEQ multiplex PCR, the TCRdb table keeps only in-frame clones and is missing some. The data show about 11,000 clones, around three fifths seen once. Alopecia areata patients provided lesional scalp punch biopsies and peripheral blood. The sample here was skin, taken at week 0. These receptors originate from a human donor with alopecia areata.

This chain joins TRBV19 and TRBJ1-1, with 9 nucleotides matching TRBD1. Germline V CDR1 and CDR2: LNHDA, SQIVND (reference sequence). V shed 5 bases and J 11 bases; nucleotides not matched to a gene: 9. The CDR3 totals 13 residues. CDR3 nucleotides: TGTGCCAGTAGTGTATACAGGGGGCCATGGGCTTTCTTT. Translated, it gives CASSVYRGPWAFF.

This sequence joins TRBV23-1 and TRBJ2-7; perhaps TRBD2 as D (6 bases). TRBV23-1 is designated an ORF whose function remains uncertain. The CDR3 runs to 15 residues. Trimming took off 4 bases at V and 2 bases at J, with 15 bases between the two ends. The CDR3 loop is CASSRTPGVPYEQYF. For the CDR3, the DNA is TGCGCCAGCAGTCGCACCCCGGGGGTCCCCTACGAGCAGTACTTC.

The CDR3 DNA reads as TGTGCCAGCAGTGAAAGAGCGGGAGACTACAATGAGCAGTTCTTC. Amino acids: CASSERAGDYNEQFF. The chain links TRBV6-4 to TRBJ2-1; 8 bases are a match to TRBD2. In germline, CDR1 is MRHNA, CDR2 SNTAGT. CDR3 length: 15 residues. After removal of 3 bases from V and 3 bases from J, the junction contained 4 bases not matched to a gene.

The chain links TRBV11-2 to TRBJ2-2; possible D gene TRBD1, 6 bases. CDR1 SGHAT and CDR2 FQNNGV come from the germline V gene. The CDR3 spans 17 residues. The germline V and J ends were trimmed by 5 bases and 6 bases, with 22 bases remaining between them. The CDR3 spells CASSRSSRGRGPGELFF. The CDR3 DNA follows: TGTGCCAGCAGCCGATCATCAAGAGGCAGGGGTCCCGGGGAGCTGTTTTTT.

This clone was observed once. The rearrangement joins TRBV11-2 to TRBJ2-5, with no clear D. V was shortened by 2 bases and J by 2 bases, with 15 bases between the two germline ends. CDR1 is SGHAT and CDR2 is FQNNGV in the germline V gene. The CDR3 has 16 residues. This chain's CDR3 is CASSLRTGAFQETQYF. The CDR3 nucleotides are TGTGCCAGCAGCTTAAGGACCGGAGCCTTTCAAGAGACCCAGTACTTC.

J is TRBJ1-1 and V is TRBV28; the match to TRBD1 covers 7 bases. The length of the CDR3 is 14 residues. After removal of 5 bases from V and 8 bases from J, the junction contained 11 bases not matched to a gene. Germline CDR1 MDHEN, CDR2 SYDVKM. The CDR3 sequence is CASSTPDRPNEAFF. CDR3 in DNA: TGTGCCAGCAGTACCCCGGACAGGCCAAACGAAGCTTTCTTT.

The chain uses TRBV19 and TRBJ2-2; unclear D gene. The germline gives CDR1 LNHDA, CDR2 SQIVND (reference sequence). The CDR3 sequence is 12 residues long. V lost 4 bases to trimming and J lost 8 bases, with 8 bases between them. Written as DNA, the CDR3 is TGTGCCAGTAGTACCCAAATGGGGGAGCTGTTTTTT. It is translated as CASSTQMGELFF. Based on the CDR3 plus reference TRBV19 and TRBJ2-2, the full variable domain is DGGITQSPKYLFRKEGQNVTLSCEQNLNHDAMYWYRQDPGQGLRLIYYSQIVNDFQKGDIAEGYSVSREKKESFPLTVTSAQKNPTAFYLCASSTQMGELFFGEGSRLTVL.

This clone was seen a few times. The chain uses TRBV6-1 and TRBJ2-6; D is possibly TRBD1 (5 bases). The V end lost 1 base, the J end lost 0 bases, and 7 bases lay between the germline ends. From germline, CDR1 is MNHNS and CDR2 SASEGT. The length of the CDR3 is 16 residues. The CDR3 region is CASSEDRFSGANVLTF. For the CDR3, the DNA is TGTGCCAGCAGTGAAGACAGGTTCTCTGGGGCCAACGTCCTGACTTTC.

The V call is TRBV29-1, the J call TRBJ1-1; perhaps TRBD1 as D (5 bases). The germline V gene encodes CDR1 SQVTM and CDR2 ANQGSEA. Deletions cut 5 bases from V and 0 bases from J, with 10 bases between. The length of the CDR3 is 13 residues. The CDR3 spells CSVMWGVNTEAFF. The DNA for the CDR3 is TGCAGCGTTATGTGGGGCGTGAACACTGAAGCTTTCTTT.

This chain joins TRBV29-1 and TRBJ2-2; 8 bases agree with TRBD1. The CDR3 length is 13 residues. Germline V gives CDR1 SQVTM, CDR2 ANQGSEA. The V and J ends lost 7 bases and 3 bases, in that order; junction bases with no gene match: 4. In nucleotides, the CDR3 is TGCAGCGCCGGGACAGGCCACACCGGGGAGCTGTTTTTT. It translates to CSAGTGHTGELFF.

V is TRBV30 and J is TRBJ2-1; 9 bases are shared with TRBD2. Germline CDR1 is GTSNPN and CDR2 is SVGIG (reference sequence). Trimming cost V 3 bases and J 2 bases; bases outside gene matches: 2. CDR3 length: 14 residues. CDR3 bases: TGTGCCTGGAGCCGACTAGCGGCCTACAATGAGCAGTTCTTC. This codes for CAWSRLAAYNEQFF. Complete variable domain (other parts from reference TRBV30 and TRBJ2-1): SQTIHQWPATLVQPVGSPLSLECTVEGTSNPNLYWYRQAAGRGLQLLFYSVGIGQISSEVPQNLSASRPQDRQFILSSKKLLLSDSGFYLCAWSRLAAYNEQFFGPGTRLTVL.

This chain links TRBV7-9 with TRBJ1-3, with D tentatively TRBD1 (5 bases). The CDR3 spans 15 residues. Germline values: CDR1 SEHNR, CDR2 FQNEAQ (reference sequence). V gave up 5 bases and J gave up 2 bases, with 13 bases separating them. The CDR3 DNA reads as TGTGCCAGCAGCCCAGGGACCGCAGCTGGAAACACCATATATTTT. Protein sequence: CASSPGTAAGNTIYF.

Only one count was recorded for this clone. The genes are TRBV27 and TRBJ2-5; the D is unclear. V lost 2 bases and J 4 bases, leaving 11 bases between the germline ends. CDR1 and CDR2 (germline): MNHEY, SMNVEV (reference sequence). The CDR3 totals 14 residues. CDR3 sequence (DNA): TGTGCCAGCAGTTTAGATCACGCCCGAGAGACCCAGTACTTC. Translation: CASSLDHARETQYF.

This clone was detected once. The chain joins TRBV6-1 to TRBJ1-2; 8 positions agree with TRBD1. Germline V lookup: CDR1 MNHNS, CDR2 SASEGT. The CDR3 loop spans 13 amino acids. The V segment lost 6 bases and the J segment 2 bases; nucleotides outside the gene matches: 2. This CDR3 reads CASRDRGNYGYTF. In DNA form, the CDR3 reads TGTGCCAGCAGAGACAGGGGAAACTATGGCTACACCTTC.

This clone was counted once. The junction and the germline gene differ at one end; a read error may be behind it. This chain connects TRBV11-2 to TRBJ2-2, with D maybe TRBD1 (6 bases). The CDR3 is made up of 14 amino acids. Per germline, CDR1 SGHAT and CDR2 FQNNGV. CDR3: CASSWTENTGELLF. The CDR3 DNA reads TGTGCCAGCAGCTGGACAGAGAACACCGGGGAGCTGCTTTTT. Drawing the rest from reference TRBV11-2 and TRBJ2-2, the complete variable domain is EAGVAQSPRYKIIEKRQSVAFWCNPISGHATLYWYQQILGQGPKLLIQFQNNGVVDDSQLPKDRFSAERLKGVDSTLKIQPAKLEDSAVYLCASSWTENTGELLFGEGSRLTVL.

The chain is built from TRBV21-1 and TRBJ1-3. TRBV21-1 is tagged as a pseudogene. The CDR3 consists of 16 residues. CDR3 amino acids: CASSFGPSASGNTIYF. Written as DNA, the CDR3 is TGTGCCAGCAGCTTCGGGCCCTCGGCCTCTGGAAACACCATATATTTT.

The chain carries TRBV10-3 and TRBJ1-1; no definite D call. Trimming cost V 4 bases and J 7 bases, with 10 bases left between them. Germline CDR1 and CDR2: ENHRY and SYGVKD. CDR3 length equals 12 residues. The CDR3 region is CAISAIGYEAFF. Here the CDR3 DNA reads TGTGCCATCAGTGCGATTGGGTATGAAGCTTTCTTT.